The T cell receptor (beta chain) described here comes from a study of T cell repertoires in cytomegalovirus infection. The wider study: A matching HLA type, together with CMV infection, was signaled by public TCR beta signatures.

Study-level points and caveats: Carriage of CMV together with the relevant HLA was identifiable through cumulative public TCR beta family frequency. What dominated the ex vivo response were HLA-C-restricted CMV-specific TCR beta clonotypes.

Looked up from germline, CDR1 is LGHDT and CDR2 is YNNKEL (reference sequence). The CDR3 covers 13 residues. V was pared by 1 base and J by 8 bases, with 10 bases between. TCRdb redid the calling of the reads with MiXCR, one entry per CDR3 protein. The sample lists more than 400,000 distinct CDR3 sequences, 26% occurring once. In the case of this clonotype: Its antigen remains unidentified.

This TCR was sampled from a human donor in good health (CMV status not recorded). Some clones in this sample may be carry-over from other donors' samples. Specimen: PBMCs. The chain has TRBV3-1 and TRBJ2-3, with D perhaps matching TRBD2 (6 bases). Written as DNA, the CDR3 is TGTGCCAGCAGCCAAGCCCGGGACTCTACGCAGTATTTT. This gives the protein CASSQARDSTQYF.